This entry lists 15 T cell receptor beta chains sequenced from one sample in a study of blood T cell repertoires in COVID-19. This table comes from immunoSEQ multiplex PCR, and its TCRdb copy is limited to in-frame clones, with some not included. The table includes fewer than 40,000 clones, more than 70% detected once. Specimen: peripheral blood. The receptors were gathered from a man in his 70s with active COVID-19.

J is TRBJ2-1 and V is TRBV28; D might be TRBD1 (6 bases). The ends were cut back, 6 bases at V and 2 bases at J, with 11 bases in the middle. This CDR3 comprises 14 residues. Germline V lookup: CDR1 MDHEN, CDR2 SYDVKM. CDR3 amino acids: CASRGAITYNEQFF. The CDR3 DNA reads TGTGCCAGCAGGGGGGCAATTACCTACAATGAGCAGTTCTTC.

The gene calls are TRBV6-2 or TRBV6-3 and TRBJ2-3; possible D gene TRBD2, 5 bases. Trimming stripped 2 bases from V and 5 bases from J, with 17 bases between. The CDR3 has 16 residues. Germline V gene data show CDR1 as MNHEY and CDR2 as SVGEGT. DNA for the CDR3: TGTGCCAGCAGTTACCCCCTGGGCGGTGAGGGAGATACGCAGTATTTT. This encodes CASSYPLGGEGDTQYF.

The chain recombines TRBV30 with TRBJ1-5, with D hard to call. CDR1 and CDR2 from the germline V gene are GTSNPN and SVGIG (reference sequence). CDR3 length: 13 amino acids. V gave up 1 base and J gave up 0 bases, with 4 bases separating them. The chain's CDR3 is CAWSGDSNQPQHF. CDR3 nucleotide sequence: TGTGCCTGGAGTGGAGATAGCAATCAGCCCCAGCATTTT.

V gene TRBV24-1 combines with J gene TRBJ2-3; 13 bases fit TRBD2. V was clipped by 7 bases and J by 0 bases; unmatched bases: 9. The germline CDR1 and CDR2 sequences are KGHDR and SFDVKD. This CDR3 is 18 amino acids long. CDR3 sequence reads: CATSALAGGPRSTDTQYF. In DNA form, the CDR3 reads TGTGCCACCAGCGCACTAGCGGGGGGGCCTAGGAGCACAGATACGCAGTATTTT.

The J gene is TRBJ2-2, the V gene TRBV6-2 or TRBV6-3; 14 nucleotides agree with TRBD2. This CDR3 is 19 amino acids long. Germline-derived CDR1 and CDR2 are MNHEY and SVGEGT. V shed 4 bases, J shed 5 bases, and the junction held 12 bases outside the gene matches. The CDR3: CASSSSGLAGASRTGELFF. In DNA form, the CDR3 reads TGTGCCAGCAGTTCATCGGGACTAGCGGGAGCGTCAAGGACCGGGGAGCTGTTTTTT.

V and J are TRBV4-3 and TRBJ2-1; no clear D. Germline V gene data show CDR1 as LGHNA and CDR2 as YSLEER. This CDR3 contains 18 residues. The germline V and J ends were trimmed by 3 bases and 0 bases, with 18 bases remaining between them. The chain's CDR3 is CASSQGIGSGLSYNEQFF. CDR3 DNA sequence: TGCGCCAGCAGCCAGGGCATCGGTTCCGGCCTCTCCTACAATGAGCAGTTCTTC.

V usage is TRBV5-1 and J usage is TRBJ2-1, with 14 bases lining up with TRBD2. The V gene end was trimmed by 2 bases and the J gene end by 5 bases; junction bases not matched to a gene: 9. Germline values: CDR1 SGHRS, CDR2 YFSETQ. The CDR3 is made up of 18 amino acids. The CDR3 bases are TGCGCCAGCAGCTTATCCGGGACTAGCGGGAGAAGGGACAATGAGCAGTTCTTC. Its translation is CASSLSGTSGRRDNEQFF.

The chain uses TRBV15 and TRBJ2-1, with 16 bases matching TRBD2. This CDR3 comprises 17 residues. V gave up 5 bases and J gave up 4 bases; unmatched junction bases: 5. The germline gives CDR1 LNHNV, CDR2 YYDKDF (reference sequence). In DNA form, the CDR3 reads TGTGCCACCAGCCCCGGGACTAGCGGGAGGGAGTACAATGAGCAGTTCTTC. Its translation is CATSPGTSGREYNEQFF. Full variable domain (outside the CDR3, taken from reference TRBV15 and TRBJ2-1): DAMVIQNPRYQVTQFGKPVTLSCSQTLNHNVMYWYQQKSSQAPKLLFHYYDKDFNNEADTPDNFQSRRPNTSFCFLDIRSPGLGDTAMYLCATSPGTSGREYNEQFFGPGTRLTVL.

The chain uses TRBV28 and TRBJ1-2; 8 bases fit TRBD1. The CDR3 has 13 residues. Germline V gene data show CDR1 as MDHEN and CDR2 as SYDVKM. The J segment lost 2 bases and the V segment lost 6 bases, leaving 2 bases of the junction unmatched. The CDR3 loop is CASRWTGNYGYTF. In DNA, the CDR3 is TGTGCCAGCAGATGGACAGGGAACTATGGCTACACCTTC.

The chain has TRBV30 and TRBJ2-5; D possibly corresponds to TRBD1 (6 bases). The CDR3 is made up of 13 amino acids. The germline CDR1 and CDR2 sequences are GTSNPN and SVGIG (reference sequence). V was cut by 0 bases and J by 2 bases, with 7 bases left in between. CDR3 bases: TGTGCCTGGAGTGTGGGGGCTCAAGAGACCCAGTACTTC. It is translated as CAWSVGAQETQYF.

Here the CDR3 DNA reads TGTGCCAGCAGAGACAGGGGCGCCCGTATCGGGGAGCAGTACTTC. It specifies CASRDRGARIGEQYF. This chain uses TRBV28 with TRBJ2-7; 8 bases fit TRBD1. Germline CDR1 is MDHEN and CDR2 is SYDVKM. V shed 6 bases and J 7 bases; nucleotides not matched to a gene: 14. The CDR3 length is 15 residues.

The chain carries TRBV7-3 and TRBJ1-2; 8 nucleotides agree with TRBD1. The germline gives CDR1 SGHTA, CDR2 FQGTGA. The CDR3 is 14 amino acids. Losses at the gene ends were 6 bases for V and 4 bases for J; bases not matched to a gene: 7. The CDR3 DNA reads TGTGCCAGCAGAGGACAGGGTGGATTCTATGGCTACACCTTC. Its protein product is CASRGQGGFYGYTF.

The rearrangement joins TRBV7-2 to TRBJ2-3, with 11 bases matching TRBD2. Germline assignment: CDR1 SGHTA and CDR2 FQGNSA. J lost 0 bases, V lost 5 bases, and 1 base had no gene match. The CDR3 length is 15 residues. CDR3 protein: CASSPSGGSTDTQYF. CDR3 DNA: TGTGCCAGCAGCCCTAGCGGGGGGAGCACAGATACGCAGTATTTT.

The rearrangement uses TRBV29-1 and TRBJ2-3; 14 bases agree with TRBD2. With V trimmed by 6 bases and J by 4 bases, 18 bases remained unmatched. Looked up from germline, CDR1 is SQVTM and CDR2 is ANQGSEA. CDR3 size: 19 residues. As DNA, the CDR3 is TGCAGCGTGCTCACTACCCCGGGACTAGCGGGAGTCGTCCCAGATACGCAGTATTTT. Its translation: CSVLTTPGLAGVVPDTQYF.

The chain has TRBV11-3 and TRBJ2-5; D possibly corresponds to TRBD1 (5 bases). V was trimmed by 2 bases and J by 5 bases, leaving 12 bases between them. The CDR3 is 14 residues long. Germline V lookup: CDR1 SGHNT, CDR2 YENEEA. The CDR3 DNA sequence: TGTGCCAGCAGCTTAAGGGGTTTCGATGAGACCCAGTACTTC. Amino acid sequence: CASSLRGFDETQYF.